One sample yielded the 5 T cell receptor beta chains listed below, sequenced in a study of blood T cells in healthy people across ages (dated by TCRdb to between 2015 and 2017). Receptors were amplified or captured by 5' RACE. TCRdb names Illumina HiSeq 2500 as the instrument used. The second PCR ran for about 7 to 11 cycles and used a J-beta primer mix along with a sample-barcoded 5' primer. Starting from the raw public reads, TCRdb applied fastp trimming at Q25, assembled clones with MiXCR and retained in-frame beta chains. Each entry merges the rows of one CDR3 protein and shows their most common DNA and genes. The sample table holds 800,000 to 950,000 distinct CDR3 sequences, of which around 29% were seen once. Roughly 10% of the sample lies in the top ten. These data also featured in a second study, about T cells of mothers and their children.

The sample taken for sequencing was blood. The receptors originated from a woman in her thirties or forties in good health.

V is TRBV5-1 and J is TRBJ1-4, with TRBD1 matching 9 bases. J gave up 8 bases and V 0 bases, and 8 bases lay outside the gene matches. Germline V gene lookup returns CDR1 SGHRS and CDR2 YFSETQ. The length of the CDR3 is 16 residues. The CDR3 region has the DNA TGCGCCAGCAGCTTGGCCGGGGGACAGGGCGCCGAAAAACTGTTTTTT. Translation gives CASSLAGGQGAEKLFF.

This clonotype was picked up a small number of times. This chain links TRBV7-2 with TRBJ1-2; 9 bases line up with TRBD1. The CDR3 contains 17 residues. Germline CDR1 is SGHTA and CDR2 is FQGNSA. The V gene end was trimmed by 5 bases and the J gene end by 5 bases; junction bases not matched to a gene: 15. CDR3 sequence reads: CASSPGLYPGQGYGYTF. The CDR3 nucleotides read TGTGCCAGCAGCCCTGGGCTCTACCCGGGACAGGGTTATGGCTACACCTTC.

This clonotype was found a few times. V is TRBV20-1 and J is TRBJ1-2, with D tentatively TRBD1 (5 bases). The length of the CDR3 is 13 residues. CDR1 and CDR2 (germline): DFQATT, SNEGSKA (reference sequence). V lost 0 bases and J lost 8, with 13 bases in between. CDR3 nucleotides: TGCAGTGCTAGAGATGGGGGAGGCCTGGGCTACACCTTC. This gives the protein CSARDGGGLGYTF.

A note on this clonotype: An end of the junction does not agree with germline; a read error may underlie this. The chain has TRBV3-1 and TRBJ1-1; the D is unclear. The CDR3 is made up of 19 amino acids. The germline V gene encodes CDR1 LGHDT and CDR2 YNNKEL (reference sequence). The CDR3: CAGSSRQEDYQIMNTEAFF. Here the CDR3 DNA reads TGTGCCGGCAGCTCCCGGCAGGAGGACTACCAGATCATGAACACTGAAGCTTTCTTT.

This clonotype was seen many times. The chain combines TRBV10-2 with TRBJ2-7; 9 bases line up with TRBD1. Germline V lookup: CDR1 WSHSY, CDR2 SAAADI. Germline trimming cut 3 bases from V and 2 bases from J; bases unmatched to any gene: 8. The CDR3 runs to 16 residues. CDR3 protein: CASSEYRQGDAYEQYF. As DNA, the CDR3 is TGCGCCAGCAGTGAATACAGACAGGGGGACGCCTACGAGCAGTACTTC.